This T cell receptor beta chain was captured in a study of identical twins. Broader study findings: Not following the same donors, the study drew its conclusions from cross-sectional statistical analysis.

Template switching added a universal primer site, and cDNA bore unique molecular identifiers. TCRdb analysed the 5' RACE reads with MiXCR anew, one entry per CDR3 protein. The sample holds some 1,600,000 distinct CDR3 sequences; about 31% are singletons and the top ten take about 0.3%. CDR1 is DFQATT and CDR2 is SNEGSKA in the germline V gene (reference sequence). Losses at the gene ends were 6 bases for V and 7 bases for J; bases not matched to a gene: 19. This CDR3 comprises 16 residues. A word on this clonotype: Its antigen remains unknown.

This clonotype was obtained from a newborn girl in good health. Sequencing was done on a sample of cord blood. The rearrangement links TRBV20-1 to TRBJ2-7, with TRBD2 matching 9 bases. CDR3 loop: CSAALAGRSSYNEQYF. In nucleotides, the CDR3 is TGCAGTGCCGCACTAGCGGGTCGGAGCTCCTACAATGAGCAGTACTTC.